Below are 8 T cell receptor beta chains sequenced from a single sample in a study of blood T cell repertoires in COVID-19. The repertoire was sequenced with immunoSEQ multiplex PCR; TCRdb's copy has only in-frame clones and lacks some. The profile shows about 320,000 clones, about nine tenths of them singletons. Sequencing was carried out using PBMCs or T cells enriched from blood (not recorded which). The receptor set was obtained from a woman younger than 30 who had recovered from COVID-19.

The rearrangement links TRBV14 to TRBJ2-3; D remains ambiguous. CDR3 length equals 14 residues. Deletions cut 1 base from V and 5 bases from J, with 10 bases between. The V gene's germline CDR1 is SGHDN and CDR2 FVKESK. The CDR3 DNA reads TGTGCCAGCAGCCAAGTCCTCACCGGAGATACGCAGTATTTT. Protein sequence: CASSQVLTGDTQYF.

This clone has a handful of counts. V and J are TRBV4-2 and TRBJ1-5; D is undetermined. Trimming stripped 0 bases from V and 3 bases from J, with 9 bases between. The CDR3 runs 15 residues. Looked up from germline, CDR1 is LGHNA and CDR2 is YNFKEQ. In DNA, the CDR3 is TGTGCCAGCAGCCAAGAGGGAGCTTTCAATCAGCCCCAGCATTTT. This translates into CASSQEGAFNQPQHF.

This sequence joins TRBV28 and TRBJ2-7; 7 bases are a match to TRBD1. The J segment lost 2 bases and the V segment lost 10 bases, leaving 11 bases of the junction unmatched. The CDR3 sequence is 14 residues long. CDR1 MDHEN and CDR2 SYDVKM come from the germline V gene. CDR3 nucleotide sequence: TGTGCCACCACTGGGGTAGGGGGCCCCTACGAGCAGTACTTC. Translation: CATTGVGGPYEQYF.

The rearrangement links TRBV7-3 to TRBJ2-2; 13 positions agree with TRBD2. The length of the CDR3 is 16 residues. Trimming cost V 6 bases and J 7 bases; bases outside gene matches: 8. Germline loops: CDR1 SGHTA, CDR2 FQGTGA. The chain's CDR3 is CASRATSGRRIGELFF. CDR3 nucleotide sequence: TGTGCCAGCAGGGCGACTAGCGGGAGGCGTATCGGGGAGCTGTTTTTT.

The rearrangement links TRBV28 to TRBJ2-1; weak D call: TRBD2 (7 bases). Germline assignment: CDR1 MDHEN and CDR2 SYDVKM. CDR3 length: 13 residues. Trimming stripped 6 bases from V and 9 bases from J, with 15 bases between. CDR3 bases: TGTGCCAGCAGACCCCCTAGGGGGGGTGAGCAGTTCTTC. This gives the protein CASRPPRGGEQFF. The full variable domain, completed using reference TRBV28 and TRBJ2-1, is DVKVTQSSRYLVKRTGEKVFLECVQDMDHENMFWYRQDPGLGLRLIYFSYDVKMKEKGDIPEGYSVSREKKERFSLILESASTNQTSMYLCASRPPRGGEQFFGPGTRLTVL.

This rearrangement joins TRBV15 to TRBJ1-4, with unresolved D. This CDR3 region has 14 residues. Germline-derived CDR1 and CDR2 are LNHNV and YYDKDF (reference sequence). Trimming removed 0 bases from V and 11 bases from J, with 13 bases in between. CDR3 region: CATSRDWAVSKLFF. CDR3 nucleotide sequence: TGTGCCACCAGCAGAGATTGGGCAGTGTCTAAACTGTTTTTT.

The V gene is TRBV25-1, the J gene TRBJ2-3; 10 bases line up with TRBD1. The CDR3 loop spans 16 amino acids. V was pared by 3 bases and J by 4 bases, with 7 bases of the junction left unmatched. CDR1 and CDR2 from the germline V gene are MGHDK and SYGVNS. Here the CDR3 DNA reads TGTGCCAGCAGTGATTGGACAGGGGGGACCGCAGATACGCAGTATTTT. It translates to CASSDWTGGTADTQYF. The full variable domain, completed using reference TRBV25-1 and TRBJ2-3, is EADIYQTPRYLVIGTGKKITLECSQTMGHDKMYWYQQDPGMELHLIHYSYGVNSTEKGDLSSESTVSRIRTEHFPLTLESARPSHTSQYLCASSDWTGGTADTQYFGPGTRLTVL.

This sequence joins TRBV5-1 and TRBJ1-2; TRBD1 matches at 8 bases. Looked up from germline, CDR1 is SGHRS and CDR2 is YFSETQ. The CDR3 loop spans 19 amino acids. The junction had 18 bases not matched to a gene; V was cut back by 0 bases and J by 5 bases. CDR3 bases: TGCGCCAGCAGCTTGGGAGGGCTGGACAGGGTTTCTTTTGGATATGGCTACACCTTC. Its translation: CASSLGGLDRVSFGYGYTF.